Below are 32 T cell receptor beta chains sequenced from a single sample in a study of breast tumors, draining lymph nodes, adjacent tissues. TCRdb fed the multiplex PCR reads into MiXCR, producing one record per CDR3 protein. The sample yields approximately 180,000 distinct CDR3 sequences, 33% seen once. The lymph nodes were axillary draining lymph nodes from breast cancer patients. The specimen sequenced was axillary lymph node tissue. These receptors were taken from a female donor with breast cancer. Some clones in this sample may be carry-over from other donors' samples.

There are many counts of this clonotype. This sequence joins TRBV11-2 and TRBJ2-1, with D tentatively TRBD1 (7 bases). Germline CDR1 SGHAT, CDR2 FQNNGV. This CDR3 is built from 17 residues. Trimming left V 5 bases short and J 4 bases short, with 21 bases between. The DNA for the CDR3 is TGTGCCAGCAGCCTGCGCGCGGGGACAGACCTTTACAATGAGCAGTTCTTC. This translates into CASSLRAGTDLYNEQFF.

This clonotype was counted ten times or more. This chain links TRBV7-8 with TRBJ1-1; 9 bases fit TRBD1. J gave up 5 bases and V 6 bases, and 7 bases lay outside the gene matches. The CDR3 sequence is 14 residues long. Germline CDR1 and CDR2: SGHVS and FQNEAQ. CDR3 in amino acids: CASSTRTGETEAFF. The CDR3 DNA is TGTGCCAGCAGTACCCGGACAGGGGAGACTGAAGCTTTCTTT.

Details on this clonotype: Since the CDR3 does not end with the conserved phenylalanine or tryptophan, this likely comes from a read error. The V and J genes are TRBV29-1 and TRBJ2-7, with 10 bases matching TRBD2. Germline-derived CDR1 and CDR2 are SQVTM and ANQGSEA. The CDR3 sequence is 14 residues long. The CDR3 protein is CSVGLAVTSYEQYL. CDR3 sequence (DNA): TGTAGCGTTGGACTAGCGGTGACCTCCTACGAGCAGTACCTC.

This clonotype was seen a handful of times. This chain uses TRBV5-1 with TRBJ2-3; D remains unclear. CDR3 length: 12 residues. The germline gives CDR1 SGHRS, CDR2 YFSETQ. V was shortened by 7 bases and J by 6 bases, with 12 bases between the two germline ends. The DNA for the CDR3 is TGCGCCAGCGGCCGTGATTCGGATACGCAGTATTTT. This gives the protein CASGRDSDTQYF. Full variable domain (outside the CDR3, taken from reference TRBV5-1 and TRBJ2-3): KAGVTQTPRYLIKTRGQQVTLSCSPISGHRSVSWYQQTPGQGLQFLFEYFSETQRNKGNFPGRFSGRQFSNSRSEMNVSTLELGDSALYLCASGRDSDTQYFGPGTRLTVL.

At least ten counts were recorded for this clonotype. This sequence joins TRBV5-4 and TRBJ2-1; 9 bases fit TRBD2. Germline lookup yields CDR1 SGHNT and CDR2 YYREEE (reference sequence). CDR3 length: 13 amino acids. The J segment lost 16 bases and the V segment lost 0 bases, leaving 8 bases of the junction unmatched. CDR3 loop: CASSLGVVAGEFF. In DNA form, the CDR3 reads TGTGCCAGCAGCTTGGGGGTTGTAGCGGGAGAATTCTTC.

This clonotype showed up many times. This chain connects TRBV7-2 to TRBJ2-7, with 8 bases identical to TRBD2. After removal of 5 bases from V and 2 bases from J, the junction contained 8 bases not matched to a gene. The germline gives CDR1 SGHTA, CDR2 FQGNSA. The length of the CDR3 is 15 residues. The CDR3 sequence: CASSQTSGLTYEQYF. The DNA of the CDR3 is TGTGCCAGCAGCCAAACTAGCGGCCTTACCTACGAGCAGTACTTC.

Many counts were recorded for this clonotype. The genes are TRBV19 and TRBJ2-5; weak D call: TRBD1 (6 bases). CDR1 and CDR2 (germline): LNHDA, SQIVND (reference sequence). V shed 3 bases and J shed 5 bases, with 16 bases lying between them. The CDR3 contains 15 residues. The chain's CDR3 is CASSIVGHQGETQYF. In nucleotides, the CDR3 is TGTGCCAGTAGTATTGTGGGACACCAAGGGGAGACCCAGTACTTC.

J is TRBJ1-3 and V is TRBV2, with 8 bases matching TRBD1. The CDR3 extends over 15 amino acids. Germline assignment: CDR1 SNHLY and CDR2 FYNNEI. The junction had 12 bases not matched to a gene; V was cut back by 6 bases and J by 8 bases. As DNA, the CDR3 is TGTGCCAGCAGCCAGGACAGGGAACGCGGCTACACCATATATTTT. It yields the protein CASSQDRERGYTIYF.

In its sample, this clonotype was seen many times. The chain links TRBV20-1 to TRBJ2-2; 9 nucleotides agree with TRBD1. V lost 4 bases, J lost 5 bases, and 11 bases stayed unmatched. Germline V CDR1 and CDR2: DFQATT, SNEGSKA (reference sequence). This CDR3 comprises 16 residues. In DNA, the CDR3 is TGCAGTGCTATTGGGGTTTTACAGGGGGCAACCGGGGAGCTGTTTTTT. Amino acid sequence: CSAIGVLQGATGELFF.

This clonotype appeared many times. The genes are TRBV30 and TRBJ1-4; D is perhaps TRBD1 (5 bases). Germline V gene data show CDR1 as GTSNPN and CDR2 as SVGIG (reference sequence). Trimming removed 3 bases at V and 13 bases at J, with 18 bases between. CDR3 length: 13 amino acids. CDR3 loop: CAWSHTGAGALFF. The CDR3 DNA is TGTGCCTGGAGCCACACTGGGGCTGGGGCACTGTTTTTT.

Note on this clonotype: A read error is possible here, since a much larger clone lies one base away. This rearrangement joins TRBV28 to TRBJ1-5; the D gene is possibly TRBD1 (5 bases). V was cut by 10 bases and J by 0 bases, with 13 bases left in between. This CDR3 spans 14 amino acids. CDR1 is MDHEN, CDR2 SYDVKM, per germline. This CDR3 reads CATKGGVSNQPQHF. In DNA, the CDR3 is TGTGCCACCAAGGGAGGGGTTAGCAATCAGCCCCAGCATTTT.

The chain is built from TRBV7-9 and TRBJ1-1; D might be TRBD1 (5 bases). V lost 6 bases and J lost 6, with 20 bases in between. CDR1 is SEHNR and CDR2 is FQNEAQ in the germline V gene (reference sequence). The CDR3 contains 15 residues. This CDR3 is CASSVTGTANAEAFF. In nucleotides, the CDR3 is TGTGCCAGCAGTGTTACCGGGACGGCAAACGCTGAAGCTTTCTTT.

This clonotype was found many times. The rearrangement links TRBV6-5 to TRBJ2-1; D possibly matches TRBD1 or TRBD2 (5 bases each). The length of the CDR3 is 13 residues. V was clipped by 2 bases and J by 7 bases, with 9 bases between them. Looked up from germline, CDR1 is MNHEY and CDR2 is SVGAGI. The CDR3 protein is CASSYGTGNEQFF. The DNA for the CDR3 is TGTGCCAGCAGTTACGGGACGGGGAATGAGCAGTTCTTC.

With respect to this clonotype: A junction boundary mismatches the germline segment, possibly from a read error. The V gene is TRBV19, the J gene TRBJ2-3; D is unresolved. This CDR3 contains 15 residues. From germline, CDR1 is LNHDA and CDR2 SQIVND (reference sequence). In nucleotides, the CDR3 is TGTGCCAGCAGTATCGCGGCTACGCGCACAGATACGCAATGTTTT. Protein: CASSIAATRTDTQCF. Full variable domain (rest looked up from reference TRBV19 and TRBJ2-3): DGGITQSPKYLFRKEGQNVTLSCEQNLNHDAMYWYRQDPGQGLRLIYYSQIVNDFQKGDIAEGYSVSREKKESFPLTVTSAQKNPTAFYLCASSIAATRTDTQCFGPGTRLTVL.

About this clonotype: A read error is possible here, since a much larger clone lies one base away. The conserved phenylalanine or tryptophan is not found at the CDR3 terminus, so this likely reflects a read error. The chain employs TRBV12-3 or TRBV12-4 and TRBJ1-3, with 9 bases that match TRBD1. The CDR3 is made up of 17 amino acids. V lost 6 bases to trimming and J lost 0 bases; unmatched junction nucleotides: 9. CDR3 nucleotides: TGTGCCAGCAGCCAACAGGACAGGGGTTACTCTGGAAACACCATATATCTT. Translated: CASSQQDRGYSGNTIYL.

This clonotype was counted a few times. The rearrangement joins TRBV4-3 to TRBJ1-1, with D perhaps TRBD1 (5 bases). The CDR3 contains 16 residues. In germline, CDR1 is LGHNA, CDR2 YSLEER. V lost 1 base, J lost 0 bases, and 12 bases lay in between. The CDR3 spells CASSQGGGTMNTEAFF. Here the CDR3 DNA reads TGCGCCAGCAGCCAAGGCGGCGGGACCATGAACACTGAAGCTTTCTTT.

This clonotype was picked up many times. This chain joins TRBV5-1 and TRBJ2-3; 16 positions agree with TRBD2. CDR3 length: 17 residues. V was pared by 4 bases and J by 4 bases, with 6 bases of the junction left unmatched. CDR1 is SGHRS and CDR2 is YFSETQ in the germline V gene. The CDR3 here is CASSPGLAGGRPDTQYF. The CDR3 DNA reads TGCGCCAGCAGCCCGGGACTAGCGGGGGGGCGCCCAGATACGCAGTATTTT.

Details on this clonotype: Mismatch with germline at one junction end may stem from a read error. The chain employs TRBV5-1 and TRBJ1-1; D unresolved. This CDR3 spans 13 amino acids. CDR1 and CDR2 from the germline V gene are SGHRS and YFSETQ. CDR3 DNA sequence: TGCGCCAGCCGTATAGTCCCAGACACTGGAGCTTTCTTT. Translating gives CASRIVPDTGAFF.

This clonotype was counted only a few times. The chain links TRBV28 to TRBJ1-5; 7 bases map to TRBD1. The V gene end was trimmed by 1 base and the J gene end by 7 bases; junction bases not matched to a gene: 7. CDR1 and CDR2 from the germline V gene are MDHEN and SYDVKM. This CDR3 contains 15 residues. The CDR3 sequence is CASSLLDRQGQPQHF. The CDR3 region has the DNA TGTGCCAGCAGTTTATTGGACAGGCAGGGACAGCCCCAGCATTTT.

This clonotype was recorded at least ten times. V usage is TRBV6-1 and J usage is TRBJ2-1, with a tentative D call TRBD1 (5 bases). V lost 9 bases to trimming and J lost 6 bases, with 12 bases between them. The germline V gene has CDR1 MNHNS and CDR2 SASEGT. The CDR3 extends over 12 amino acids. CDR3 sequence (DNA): TGTGCCAGTCAGGGTTCCCTCAATGAGCAGTTCTTC. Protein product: CASQGSLNEQFF.

The CDR3 DNA follows: TGCAGTGCTAGTGGGGCCGAAACCAATCAGCCCCAGTACTTC. Protein: CSASGAETNQPQYF. The chain recombines TRBV20-1 with TRBJ2-5; D possibly corresponds to TRBD1 (5 bases). The CDR3 is 14 residues long. With 3 bases removed from V and 9 bases from J, the gap between germline ends came to 20 bases. Per germline, CDR1 DFQATT and CDR2 SNEGSKA (reference sequence).

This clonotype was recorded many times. Here the CDR3 DNA reads TGTGCCAGTAGTATCGGGACAGGGCAAGGCACCGGGGAGCTGTTTTTT. This encodes CASSIGTGQGTGELFF. The chain has TRBV19 and TRBJ2-2; 9 bases are shared with TRBD1. Germline CDR1 LNHDA, CDR2 SQIVND (reference sequence). The CDR3 sequence is 16 residues long. Trimming at V came to 3 bases and at J to 4 bases, leaving 6 bases not matched to a gene.

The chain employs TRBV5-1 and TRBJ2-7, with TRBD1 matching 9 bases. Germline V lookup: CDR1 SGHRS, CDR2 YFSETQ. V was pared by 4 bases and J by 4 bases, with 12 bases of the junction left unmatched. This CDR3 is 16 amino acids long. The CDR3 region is CASSPGTGLGSYEQYF. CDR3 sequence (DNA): TGCGCCAGCAGCCCCGGGACAGGGTTGGGATCGTACGAGCAGTACTTC.

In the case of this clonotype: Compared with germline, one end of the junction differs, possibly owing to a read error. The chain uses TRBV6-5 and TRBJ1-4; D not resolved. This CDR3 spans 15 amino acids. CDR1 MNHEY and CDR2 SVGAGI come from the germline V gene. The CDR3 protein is CASSPEASLDEKLSF. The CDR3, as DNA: TGTGCCAGCAGTCCTGAGGCATCTTTGGATGAAAAACTGTCTTTT.

This CDR3 is CATHPRGTANSPLHF. The CDR3 DNA sequence: TGTGCCACCCACCCCCGGGGGACAGCTAATTCACCCCTCCACTTT. This sequence joins TRBV7-9 and TRBJ1-6, with 7 bases identical to TRBD1. V was pared by 10 bases and J by 6 bases, with 12 bases of the junction left unmatched. Germline values: CDR1 SEHNR, CDR2 FQNEAQ (reference sequence). The CDR3 consists of 15 residues.

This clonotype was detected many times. Written as DNA, the CDR3 is TGTGCCAGCAGAGTCCCGGGACAAACTAACTATGGCTACACCTTC. This codes for CASRVPGQTNYGYTF. The chain carries TRBV7-2 and TRBJ1-2, with D possibly TRBD1 on 6 matching bases. The CDR3 covers 15 residues. Germline CDR1 is SGHTA and CDR2 is FQGNSA. V lost 6 bases and J lost 0, with 14 bases in between.

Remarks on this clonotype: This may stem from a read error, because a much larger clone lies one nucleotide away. The CDR3 DNA reads TGTGCCAGCAGCCAAGTTTCAGCGGGCCATCCGGATACGCAGTATTTT. It specifies CASSQVSAGHPDTQYF. The rearrangement uses TRBV3-2 and TRBJ2-3; the table names TRBD2, a call not compared with the DNA. TRBV3-2 is a pseudogene segment. The CDR3 contains 16 residues.

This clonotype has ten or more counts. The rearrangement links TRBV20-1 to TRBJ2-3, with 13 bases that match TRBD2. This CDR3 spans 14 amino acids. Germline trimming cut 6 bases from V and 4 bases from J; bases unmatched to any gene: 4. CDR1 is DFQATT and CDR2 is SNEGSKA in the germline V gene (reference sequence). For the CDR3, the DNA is TGCAGTGCAACTAGCGGGGGGGCCGCAGATACGCAGTATTTT. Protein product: CSATSGGAADTQYF.

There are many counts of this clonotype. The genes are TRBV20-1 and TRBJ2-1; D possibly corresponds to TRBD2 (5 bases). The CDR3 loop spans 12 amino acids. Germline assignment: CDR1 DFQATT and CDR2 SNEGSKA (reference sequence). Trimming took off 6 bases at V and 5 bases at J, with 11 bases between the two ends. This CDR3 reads CSAGGRDNEQFF. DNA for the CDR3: TGCAGTGCCGGAGGTAGGGACAATGAGCAGTTCTTC.

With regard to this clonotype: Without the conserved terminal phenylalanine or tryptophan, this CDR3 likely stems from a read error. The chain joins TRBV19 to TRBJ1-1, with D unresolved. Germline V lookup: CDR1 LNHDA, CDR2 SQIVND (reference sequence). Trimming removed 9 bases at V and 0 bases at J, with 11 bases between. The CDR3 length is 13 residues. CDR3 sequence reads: CASKRVLNTEAFL. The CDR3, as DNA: TGTGCCAGCAAGAGGGTCTTGAACACTGAAGCTTTCCTT.

The CDR3 spells CAISEIRGGETQYF. CDR3 nucleotides: TGTGCCATCAGTGAGATCAGGGGTGGGGAGACCCAGTACTTC. The V gene is TRBV10-3, the J gene TRBJ2-5; D may be TRBD1 (6 bases). CDR3 length: 14 residues. With 2 bases removed from V and 5 bases from J, the gap between germline ends came to 12 bases. The germline V gene encodes CDR1 ENHRY and CDR2 SYGVKD.

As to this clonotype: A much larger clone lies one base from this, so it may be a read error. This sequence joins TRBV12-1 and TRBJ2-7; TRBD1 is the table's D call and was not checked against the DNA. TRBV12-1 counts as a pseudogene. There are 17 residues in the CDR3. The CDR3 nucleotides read TGTACCAGCAGCTCCGGGGGTGTTCTGGGACAGTACTACGAGCAGTACTTC. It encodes CTSSSGGVLGQYYEQYF.